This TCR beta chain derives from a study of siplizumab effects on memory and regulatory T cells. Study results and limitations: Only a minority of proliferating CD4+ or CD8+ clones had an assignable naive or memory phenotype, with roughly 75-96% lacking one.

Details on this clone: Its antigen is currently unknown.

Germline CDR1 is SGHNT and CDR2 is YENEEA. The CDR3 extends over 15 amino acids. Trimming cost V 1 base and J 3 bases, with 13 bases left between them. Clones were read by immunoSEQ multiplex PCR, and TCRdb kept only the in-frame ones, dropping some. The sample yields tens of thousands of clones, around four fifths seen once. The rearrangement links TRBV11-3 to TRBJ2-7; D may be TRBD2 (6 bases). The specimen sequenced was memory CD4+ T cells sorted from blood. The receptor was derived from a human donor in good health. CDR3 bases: TGTGCCAGCAGCTTAGGGGCGGGATCCGACTACGAGCAGTACTTC. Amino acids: CASSLGAGSDYEQYF.